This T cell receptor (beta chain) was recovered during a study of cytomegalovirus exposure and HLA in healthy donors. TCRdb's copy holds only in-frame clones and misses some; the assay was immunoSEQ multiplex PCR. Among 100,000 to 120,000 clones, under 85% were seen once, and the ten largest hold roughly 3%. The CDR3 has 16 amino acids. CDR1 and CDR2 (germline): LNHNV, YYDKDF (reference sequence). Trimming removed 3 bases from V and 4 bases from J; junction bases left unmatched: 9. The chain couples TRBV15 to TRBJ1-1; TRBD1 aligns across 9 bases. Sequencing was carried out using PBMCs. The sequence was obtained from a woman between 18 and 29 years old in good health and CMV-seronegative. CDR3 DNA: TGTGCCACCAGCAGGTCGGACAGGGGATGGGGCACTGAAGCTTTCTTT. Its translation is CATSRSDRGWGTEAFF.